The sequence of this T cell receptor (beta chain) was determined in a study of early T cells in non-severe SARS-CoV-2 infection (dated by TCRdb to the early 2020s). About the study as a whole: Because TCR sequencing was done on bulk RNA from unsorted whole blood, the alpha and beta chains could not be paired.

Set within a cohort of healthcare workers in London, UK, this nested case-control study involved weekly PCR testing of nasopharyngeal swabs along with blood sampling. Healthcare workers were recruited between 23 and 31 March 2020, during the week of the UK lockdown, and were followed weekly for up to about 16 weeks. The paper as a whole reports these results and caveats: Matching against VDJdb was skewed toward anti-spike CD8 responses, likely underestimated virus-specific expansions, and missed private and CD4 specificities.

This clonotype was seen repeatedly, ten times or more. No cognate antigen has been identified for it. Per-nucleotide qualities are absent, and no much larger clonotype sits a single base away. Libraries were constructed by 5' RACE. These reads were obtained on a NextSeq 500. In the TCR library protocol, unique molecular identifiers were attached to individual cDNA molecules to correct for PCR bias and sequencing error. Both TCR alpha and beta chains were sequenced, and tight co-correlation was observed between alpha and beta sequence abundances in each sample. The published analysis was carried out like this. Decombinator V4 was used to annotate TCR sequences for V gene, J gene and CDR3. Expanded TCRs were defined as changing significantly between any two time points under a Poisson model with p below 0.0001. TCR abundances were normalised to the total number of TCRs sequenced in each sample and reported as counts per million. TRAV1-2 paired with TRAJ12, TRAJ20 or TRAJ33 defined MAIT TCRs, while TRAV10 paired with TRAJ18 defined iNKT TCRs. VDJdb, accessed 1 November 2021, was searched for CMV, EBV and SARS-CoV-2 annotated TCRs, with TCRs annotated for multiple antigens excluded. Through fastp at Q25 and MiXCR, TCRdb rebuilt clones from the public reads, retaining in-frame beta chains. When rows share a CDR3 protein, they turn into one entry using the most common DNA and genes. Here the V and J calls rest on TCRdb's processing, not on the authors' analysis. This sample is represented by approximately 40,000 distinct CDR3 sequences; approximately 9.1% of them were singletons. About 12% of the sample lies in the top ten.

The CDR3 measures 14 amino acids from cysteine to phenylalanine. Kept here is only the CDR3 DNA, which spans 42 bases and is read in frame from base 1. The junction shows trimming of 4 bases on V and 8 bases on J, plus 15 bases between the germline ends. The germline V gene sets CDR1 to SGHTA and CDR2 to FQGNSA. This TCR was recovered from an adult who was a healthcare worker with PCR-confirmed SARS-CoV-2 infection or an uninfected control (not recorded which). Here the chain combines TRBV7-2 and TRBJ2-1; the D gene cannot be resolved beyond TRBD1 or TRBD2, each matching 5 bases. The sequencing input was whole blood. Read as DNA, the sequence is TGTGCCAGCAGCTGGGGGTCTAGCCGCCATGAGCAGTTCTTC. It is translated as CASSWGSSRHEQFF.